This is a list of T cell receptor beta chains from one sample in a study of regulatory T cells in long-lasting Graves disease. MiXCR, run by TCRdb on the multiplex PCR reads, gives a single entry per CDR3 protein. Here the sample spans approximately 400,000 distinct CDR3 sequences, roughly 25% being singletons. The sample consisted of peripheral blood mononuclear cells (PBMCs), taken when the disease was refractory, from a patient treated with antithyroid drugs. The receptors stem from a woman in her forties with Graves disease. CDR3s include the opening cysteine and the closing phenylalanine or tryptophan. D genes are given only for firm matches. The size of a clone is reported for some rows only, either as once, few or many, or as a class for expanded clones.

V: TRBV5-1
D: NA
J: TRBJ2-4
size: NA
CDR3: CASSLEAIVKNIQYF
DNA: TGCGCCAGCAGCTTGGAGGCTATCGTCAAAAACATTCAGTACTTC

V: TRBV20-1
D: NA
J: TRBJ2-5
size: many
CDR3: CSARGVRVQETQYF
DNA: TGCAGTGCCAGGGGTGTCAGGGTCCAAGAGACCCAGTACTTC

V: TRBV12-3/TRBV12-4
D: NA
J: TRBJ2-3
size: NA
CDR3: CASSFWAGSRTDTQYF
DNA: TGTGCCAGCAGTTTTTGGGCGGGAAGTAGGACAGATACGCAGTATTTT

V: TRBV28
D: TRBD1
J: TRBJ1-2
size: many
CDR3: CASSFFKTGPGGYTF
DNA: TGTGCCAGCAGTTTCTTTAAGACAGGGCCAGGTGGCTACACCTTC

V: TRBV11-2
D: NA
J: TRBJ2-7
size: NA
CDR3: CTSSRTNSGSYEQYF
DNA: TGTACCAGCAGCCGGACCAATAGCGGAAGCTACGAGCAGTACTTC

V: TRBV28
D: NA
J: TRBJ1-1
size: many
CDR3: CASRKGGSRNTEAFF
DNA: TGTGCCAGCAGGAAAGGTGGATCCCGGAACACTGAAGCTTTCTTT

V: TRBV5-5
D: NA
J: TRBJ1-1
size: NA
CDR3: CASSFYGTLNTEAFF
DNA: TGTGCCAGCAGCTTCTACGGGACACTGAACACTGAAGCTTTCTTT

V: TRBV30
D: NA
J: TRBJ1-5
size: NA
CDR3: CAWAGGSNQPQHF
DNA: TGTGCCTGGGCCGGGGGTAGCAATCAGCCCCAGCATTTT

V: TRBV5-8
D: TRBD1
J: TRBJ2-7
size: many
CDR3: CASSHTPGQGYEQYF
DNA: TGTGCCAGCAGCCATACCCCGGGACAGGGCTACGAGCAGTACTTC

V: TRBV2
D: NA
J: TRBJ1-6
size: many
CDR3: CASRGRKYNSPLHF
DNA: TGTGCCAGCAGGGGACGGAAATATAATTCACCCCTCCACTTT

V: TRBV7-2
D: NA
J: TRBJ1-1
size: few
CDR3: CASRPSGGGNTEAFF
DNA: TGTGCCAGCAGGCCCAGCGGGGGGGGGAACACTGAAGCTTTCTTT

V: TRBV28
D: TRBD1
J: TRBJ1-2
size: many
CDR3: CASSLGTAGDSGYTF
DNA: TGTGCCAGCAGTTTAGGGACGGCCGGGGACAGTGGCTACACCTTC

V: TRBV20-1
D: NA
J: TRBJ2-2
size: NA
CDR3: CSARPWGKTNTGELFF
DNA: TGCAGTGCTAGACCTTGGGGGAAAACGAACACCGGGGAGCTGTTTTTT

V: TRBV6-2/TRBV6-3
D: NA
J: TRBJ1-5
size: NA
CDR3: CASSPPVGNQPQHF
DNA: TGTGCCAGCAGTCCGCCGGTAGGCAATCAGCCCCAGCATTTT

V: TRBV24-1
D: NA
J: TRBJ1-3
size: NA
CDR3: CATSPAAGNTIYF
DNA: TGTGCCACCAGTCCGGCCGCCGGAAACACCATATATTTT

V: TRBV20-1
D: NA
J: TRBJ2-1
size: NA
CDR3: CSARDFGGRDFDEQFF
DNA: TGCAGTGCTAGAGATTTCGGGGGGCGGGACTTCGATGAGCAGTTCTTC

V: TRBV29-1
D: NA
J: TRBJ1-1
size: few
CDR3: CSVGTDTEAFF
DNA: TGCAGCGTTGGGACGGACACTGAAGCTTTCTTT

V: TRBV28
D: TRBD1
J: TRBJ1-5
size: many
CDR3: CASSFTGARNQPQHF
DNA: TGTGCCAGCAGTTTTACAGGGGCCCGCAATCAGCCCCAGCATTTT

V: TRBV30
D: NA
J: TRBJ1-1
size: many
CDR3: CAWRWAGHNTEAFF
DNA: TGTGCCTGGCGGTGGGCAGGTCATAACACTGAAGCTTTCTTT

V: TRBV20-1
D: TRBD1
J: TRBJ2-7
size: NA
CDR3: CSARPLDREWQYF
DNA: TGCAGTGCTAGACCGCTGGACAGGGAATGGCAGTACTTC

V: TRBV20-1
D: TRBD2
J: TRBJ2-7
size: NA
CDR3: CSAQTASGTYEQYF
DNA: TGCAGTGCTCAAACCGCTAGCGGAACCTACGAGCAGTACTTC

V: TRBV18
D: NA
J: TRBJ1-5
size: many
CDR3: CASSPDRNQPQHF
DNA: TGTGCCAGCAGCCCGGACAGAAATCAGCCCCAGCATTTT

V: TRBV19
D: NA
J: TRBJ1-6
size: once
CDR3: CASSSSWRADSPLHF
DNA: TGTGCCAGTAGTTCCTCTTGGCGGGCAGATTCACCCCTCCACTTT

V: TRBV11-2
D: TRBD1
J: TRBJ2-7
size: many
CDR3: CASSHIGQALTYEQYF
DNA: TGTGCCAGCAGCCACATTGGACAGGCCCTAACCTACGAGCAGTACTTC

V: TRBV27
D: TRBD1
J: TRBJ2-7
size: many
CDR3: CASSERHRGEQYF
DNA: TGTGCCAGCAGTGAACGACACAGGGGCGAGCAGTACTTC

V: TRBV6-1
D: NA
J: TRBJ2-7
size: few
CDR3: CASSYGATPSYEQYF
DNA: TGTGCCAGCAGTTATGGGGCCACCCCATCCTACGAGCAGTACTTC

V: TRBV10-2
D: NA
J: TRBJ1-1
size: NA
CDR3: CASSAGIEAFF
DNA: TGCGCCAGCAGTGCGGGGATTGAAGCTTTCTTT

V: TRBV10-2
D: NA
J: TRBJ2-2
size: many
CDR3: CASSGSGSLNTGELFF
DNA: TGCGCCAGCAGTGGTAGCGGATCCCTAAACACCGGGGAGCTGTTTTTT

V: TRBV5-8
D: NA
J: TRBJ2-7
size: NA
CDR3: CASSRVVPGHRYEQYF
DNA: TGTGCCAGCAGCCGCGTCGTCCCGGGACATCGCTACGAGCAGTACTTC

V: TRBV12-3/TRBV12-4
D: NA
J: TRBJ1-2
size: many
CDR3: CASSLALGRDGYTF
DNA: TGTGCCAGCAGTTTAGCGCTTGGGCGAGATGGCTACACCTTC

V: TRBV11-2
D: NA
J: TRBJ2-1
size: NA
CDR3: CASRSPYSGGGNEQFF
DNA: TGTGCCAGCAGGTCTCCGTATAGCGGAGGGGGGAATGAGCAGTTCTTC

V: TRBV7-8
D: NA
J: TRBJ1-3
size: NA
CDR3: CASSSEGTVTLGNTIYF
DNA: TGTGCCAGCAGCTCCGAGGGTACAGTGACACTCGGAAACACCATATATTTT

V: TRBV20-1
D: NA
J: TRBJ1-2
size: many
CDR3: CSARDPLLTGNYGYTF
DNA: TGCAGTGCTAGAGACCCCCTCCTAACAGGGAACTATGGCTACACCTTC

V: TRBV27
D: NA
J: TRBJ2-2
size: NA
CDR3: CASSPPGPTGELFF
DNA: TGTGCCAGCAGTCCCCCGGGACCCACCGGGGAGCTGTTTTTT

V: TRBV5-1
D: NA
J: TRBJ1-5
size: NA
CDR3: CASSLHRVVDQPQHF
DNA: TGCGCCAGCAGCTTGCACAGGGTGGTTGATCAGCCCCAGCATTTT

V: TRBV6-1
D: NA
J: TRBJ2-2
size: NA
CDR3: CASSPTAGRVKPSTGELFF
DNA: TGTGCCAGCAGCCCCACGGCCGGCAGGGTAAAACCGAGCACCGGGGAGCTGTTTTTT

V: TRBV12-3/TRBV12-4
D: NA
J: TRBJ1-3
size: many
CDR3: CASRSFLRGGNTIYF
DNA: TGTGCCAGCAGGTCTTTTCTAAGAGGCGGAAACACCATATATTTT

V: TRBV15
D: NA
J: TRBJ2-7
size: NA
CDR3: CATSNPYRAEQYF
DNA: TGTGCCACCAGCAACCCTTACAGGGCCGAGCAGTACTTC

V: TRBV19
D: NA
J: TRBJ1-5
size: few
CDR3: CASRAGQAGISNQPQHF
DNA: TGTGCCAGTAGGGCGGGCCAGGCCGGGATTAGCAATCAGCCCCAGCATTTT